This TCR beta chain originates from a study of control samples from healthy donors and cancer patients. Here immunoSEQ multiplex PCR was the method, and the copy in TCRdb shows in-frame clones only, minus some. The sample holds roughly 200,000 clones, about 93% seen once. Deletions cut 2 bases from V and 4 bases from J, with 8 bases between. The CDR3 has 13 residues. Germline-derived CDR1 and CDR2 are MNHEY and SVGAGI. The source material was blood. The sequence was obtained from a man younger than 35 in good health. V usage is TRBV6-5 and J usage is TRBJ2-5; tentatively, D is TRBD1 (5 bases). This CDR3 is CASSYLRGETQYF. Here the CDR3 DNA reads TGTGCCAGCAGTTACCTTAGGGGAGAGACCCAGTACTTC.